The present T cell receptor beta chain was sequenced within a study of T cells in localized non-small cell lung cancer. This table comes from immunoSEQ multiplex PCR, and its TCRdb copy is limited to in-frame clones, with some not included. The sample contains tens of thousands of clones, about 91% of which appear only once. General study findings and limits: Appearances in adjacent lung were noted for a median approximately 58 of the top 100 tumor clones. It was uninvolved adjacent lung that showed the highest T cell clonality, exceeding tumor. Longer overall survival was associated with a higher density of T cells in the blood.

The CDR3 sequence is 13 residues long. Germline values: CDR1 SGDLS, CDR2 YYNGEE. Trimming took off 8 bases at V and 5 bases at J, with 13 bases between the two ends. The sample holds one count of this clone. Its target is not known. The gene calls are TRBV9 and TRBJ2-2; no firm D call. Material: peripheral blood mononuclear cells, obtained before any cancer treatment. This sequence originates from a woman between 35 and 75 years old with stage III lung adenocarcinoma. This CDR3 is CASATLSTGELFF. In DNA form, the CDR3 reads TGTGCCAGTGCTACCCTCTCAACCGGGGAGCTGTTTTTT.